This TCR beta chain stems from a study of blood T cell repertoires in COVID-19. Across the study: Whether acute or convalescent, the COVID-19 samples came from the United States, Italy and Spain. PBMCs, B-cell-depleted T cells, or T cells provided the cDNA or gDNA that made up the material.

V was trimmed by 5 bases and J by 0 bases, leaving 10 bases between them. The CDR3 contains 15 residues. Germline values: CDR1 SGHTA, CDR2 FQGTGA. This table comes from immunoSEQ multiplex PCR, and its TCRdb copy is limited to in-frame clones, with some not included. The repertoire has about 270,000 clones, roughly 90% of them found once; the top ten carry about 3%. The chain recombines TRBV7-3 with TRBJ2-2; D might be TRBD1 (5 bases). Sequenced sample: PBMCs or T cells enriched from blood (not recorded which). The TCR comes from a woman in her fifties or sixties who had recovered from COVID-19. The CDR3 protein is CASSRSRANTGELFF. CDR3 nucleotide sequence: TGTGCCAGCAGCCGGAGCAGGGCGAACACCGGGGAGCTGTTTTTT.